This TCR beta chain was recovered during a study of T cells expressing NK-cell markers. Study observations and caveats: In roughly six donors, dominant CD3+CD56+NKG2C+ clonotypes ranked among the top 10 CD8+ clonotypes.

TCRdb reanalyzed the 5' RACE reads and collapses them to one entry per CDR3 protein, without DNA. The sample has about 110,000 distinct CDR3 sequences, and its top ten clones hold about a fifth. CDR1 is SEHNR and CDR2 is FQNEAQ in the germline V gene (reference sequence). CDR3 length equals 14 residues. Concerning this clonotype: No antigen is known for it.

What was sequenced was blood T cells: a sorted CD56 or NKG2C T cell subset, CD4+ or CD8+ T cells, or bulk PBMC T cells (not recorded which). The J gene is TRBJ2-1, the V gene TRBV7-9; the D gene TCRdb calls, TRBD1, cannot be checked with no DNA. The receptor was derived from a woman between 18 and 70 years old in good health. CDR3 sequence: CASSLVDSYNEQFF.